These 9 T cell receptor beta chains were sequenced from one sample in a study of cytomegalovirus exposure and HLA in healthy donors (dated by TCRdb to 2016 to 2017). The method was the immunoSEQ multiplex PCR assay. For the multiplex PCR, a mixture combining 60 forward primers for TCR Vbeta segments and 13 reverse primers for TCR Jbeta segments was used. TCRdb mirrors the immuneACCESS table, restricted to in-frame sequences. Some clones are absent from its copies; in checked studies, under half trace to an unresolved V gene, and the reason for the others is unknown. This sample gives about 120,000 clones in total; roughly 80% of them show up just once. The biggest ten clones account for approximately 8.8% of the sample. The sample taken for sequencing was PBMCs. The source is a female donor in good health and CMV-seropositive.

The chain couples TRBV6-5 to TRBJ1-4; D might be TRBD1 (6 bases). Trimming removed 6 bases at V and 8 bases at J, with 13 bases between. The CDR3 length is 13 residues. The germline V gene encodes CDR1 MNHEY and CDR2 SVGAGI. Written as DNA, the CDR3 is TGTGCCAGCAGCAACAGGGAGAGCGAAAAACTGTTTTTT. This codes for CASSNRESEKLFF.

The CDR3, as DNA: TGCGCCAGCAGCCAGGGACAGGGGGTGGTCTACGAGCAGTACTTC. Translating it yields CASSQGQGVVYEQYF. The chain joins TRBV4-3 to TRBJ2-7; 11 bases are shared with TRBD1. The CDR3 has 15 residues. J lost 3 bases, V lost 3 bases, and 4 bases had no gene match. Germline V lookup: CDR1 LGHNA, CDR2 YSLEER.

The chain joins TRBV11-2 to TRBJ1-4; D not certain. The CDR3 consists of 15 residues. Trimming stripped 1 base from V and 0 bases from J, with 6 bases between. The germline V gene has CDR1 SGHAT and CDR2 FQNNGV. The CDR3 DNA follows: TGTGCCAGCAGCTTAGCCCCTGCAACTAATGAAAAACTGTTTTTT. It yields the protein CASSLAPATNEKLFF.

The chain combines TRBV9 with TRBJ1-1, with D perhaps matching TRBD1 (5 bases). Germline V CDR1 and CDR2: SGDLS, YYNGEE. This CDR3 region has 15 residues. Trimming took off 0 bases at V and 3 bases at J, with 12 bases between the two ends. The CDR3 is CASSVASGWDTEAFF. The CDR3 DNA reads as TGTGCCAGCAGCGTAGCATCAGGGTGGGACACTGAAGCTTTCTTT. The full variable domain, rest sourced from reference TRBV9 and TRBJ1-1, is DSGVTQTPKHLITATGQRVTLRCSPRSGDLSVYWYQQSLDQGLQFLIQYYNGEERAKGNILERFSAQQFPDLHSELNLSSLELGDSALYFCASSVASGWDTEAFFGQGTRLTVV.

J is TRBJ2-5 and V is TRBV29-1, with TRBD1 matching over 7 bases. The CDR3 totals 14 residues. Germline CDR1 SQVTM, CDR2 ANQGSEA. Trimming took 4 bases from V and 5 from J; bases not matched to a gene: 10. CDR3 loop: CSVGGTVRWETQYF. The CDR3 bases are TGCAGCGTTGGGGGGACAGTTCGCTGGGAGACCCAGTACTTC.

The V call is TRBV7-9, the J call TRBJ2-3, with 11 bases that match TRBD2. The junction had 6 bases not matched to a gene; V was cut back by 6 bases and J by 4 bases. CDR3 length: 15 amino acids. Germline V gene lookup returns CDR1 SEHNR and CDR2 FQNEAQ (reference sequence). The CDR3: CASRAGTSGPDTQYF. CDR3 nucleotide sequence: TGTGCCAGCAGGGCCGGGACTAGCGGACCAGATACGCAGTATTTT.

The rearrangement uses TRBV7-3 and TRBJ2-2; 7 bases are shared with TRBD1. CDR3 size: 14 residues. Unmatched junction bases numbered 5, after V lost 3 bases and J lost 7 bases. CDR1 is SGHTA and CDR2 is FQGTGA in the germline V gene. The CDR3 nucleotides are TGTGCCAGCAGCTTTGACAGGGCCCACGGGGAGCTGTTTTTT. Amino acid sequence: CASSFDRAHGELFF.

The V and J genes are TRBV7-2 and TRBJ2-2; 8 bases agree with TRBD1. Germline-derived CDR1 and CDR2 are SGHTA and FQGNSA. The trim removed 5 bases at V and 4 bases at J, leaving 12 bases unmatched. This CDR3 has 17 residues. CDR3 sequence reads: CASSDPLTGALTGELFF. The CDR3 nucleotides read TGTGCCAGCAGCGATCCCTTGACAGGGGCCCTCACCGGGGAGCTGTTTTTT.

The V gene is TRBV4-2, the J gene TRBJ1-6; the match to TRBD1 covers 9 bases. The germline V gene has CDR1 LGHNA and CDR2 YNFKEQ. This CDR3 spans 17 amino acids. J lost 1 base, V lost 4 bases, and 5 bases had no gene match. The CDR3 here is CASSRPGQGSYNSPLHF. CDR3 nucleotides: TGTGCCAGCAGCCGCCCGGGACAGGGATCCTATAATTCACCCCTCCACTTT.